The rows below give T cell receptor beta chains drawn from one sample of a study of blood T cell repertoires in COVID-19. Libraries were prepared by immunoSEQ multiplex PCR; TCRdb keeps only in-frame clonotypes and omits some of them. The table shows tens of thousands of clones, with under 90% occurring only once. Sequencing input: peripheral blood. These receptors were taken from a human donor in a cohort sampled during active COVID-19. CDR3s include the opening cysteine and the closing phenylalanine or tryptophan. A D gene is named only where the DNA matches it firmly. Clone size appears in some rows only: once, few, many, or a class for an expanded clone.

TRBJ2-7 TRBD2 TRBV12-5 17 once TGTGCTAGTGGTTTGGCCCCTACTAGCGGGGTTACCTACGAGCAGTACTTC CASGLAPTSGVTYEQYF
TRBJ1-2 . TRBV19 12 . TGTGCCAGTAGTTCGGGGGTCTATGGCTACACCTTC CASSSGVYGYTF
TRBJ2-2 TRBD2 TRBV7-2 16 once TGTGCCAGCAGCCCCCCGGGACTAGCGGGCACCGGGGAGCTGTTTTTT CASSPPGLAGTGELFF
TRBJ2-1 TRBD1 TRBV7-3 14 . TGTGCCAGCAGTACGGCCAGGGGGCCCAGTGAGCAGTTCTTC CASSTARGPSEQFF
TRBJ2-3 TRBD2 TRBV7-3 15 once TGTGCCAGCACCCTTAGCGGGAGCCGCACAGATACGCAGTATTTT CASTLSGSRTDTQYF
TRBJ2-1 TRBD2 TRBV10-3 17 once TGTGCCATCAGTGGGAACCTAGCGGTGACCTCCTACAATGAGCAGTTCTTC CAISGNLAVTSYNEQFF
TRBJ1-6 TRBD1 TRBV18 16 . TGTGCCAGCTCAACGGGACAGGTGGTGTATAATTCACCCCTCCACTTT CASSTGQVVYNSPLHF
TRBJ2-2 TRBD1 TRBV5-8 14 . TGTGCCAGCAGCTGGGACAGGGGAGCCGGGGAGCTGTTTTTT CASSWDRGAGELFF
TRBJ2-1 . TRBV12-2 16 . TGTGCAAGTCGCTTAGCCGAGCGGGGGGGTGGAAATGAGCAGTTCTTC CASRLAERGGGNEQFF
TRBJ2-3 TRBD2 TRBV3-1/TRBV3-2 14 . TGTGCCAGCAGCCCACTAGCGGGCACAGATACGCAGTATTTT CASSPLAGTDTQYF
TRBJ2-3 . TRBV15 17 . TGTGCCACCAGCAGAGGGGGAGCGGCCCGAGGCACAGATACGCAGTATTTT CATSRGGAARGTDTQYF
TRBJ2-5 TRBD2 TRBV6-1 17 . TGTGCCAGCAGTGAAGAGTTGGTTAGCGGGGGTCAAGAGACCCAGTACTTC CASSEELVSGGQETQYF
TRBJ2-4 . TRBV5-4 15 . TGTGCCAGCAGCTCGAATCAGGGTTTCGGGAACATTCAGTACTTC CASSSNQGFGNIQYF
TRBJ1-1 . TRBV2 14 . TGTGCCAGTGCCGCGGGCCGACAGAACACTGAAGCTTTCTTT CASAAGRQNTEAFF
TRBJ1-5 . TRBV28 15 . TGTGCCAGCAGTTTACGAGGGCCCGGCAATCAGCCCCAGCATTTT CASSLRGPGNQPQHF
TRBJ2-7 TRBD1 TRBV24-1 14 . TGTGCCACCAGTGATGGGGACAGGGGGTACGAGCAGTACTTC CATSDGDRGYEQYF
TRBJ2-4 . TRBV10-1 16 . TGCGCCAGCAGTGACCCCTCGAGTCAGCGGGAAAACATTCAGTACTTC CASSDPSSQRENIQYF
TRBJ2-7 TRBD1 TRBV6-5 12 . TGTGCCAGCAGTTACACAGGGGACGAGCAGTACTTC CASSYTGDEQYF
TRBJ2-3 TRBD1 TRBV27 14 . TGTGCCAGTCGCGACAGGGGGAGAACAGATACGCAGTATTTT CASRDRGRTDTQYF
TRBJ1-2 . TRBV4-1 14 few TGCGCCAGCAGCCCCGTGTCGGGGATCGATGGCTACACCTTC CASSPVSGIDGYTF
TRBJ1-2 . TRBV10-3 14 . TGTGCCATCAGTGAGCCTCTGGGGGAGGGTGGCTACACCTTC CAISEPLGEGGYTF
TRBJ1-3 . TRBV4-2 15 . TGTGCCAGCAGCCACTCCGAGGGGGCTGGAAACACCATATATTTT CASSHSEGAGNTIYF
TRBJ1-1 . TRBV27 14 . TGTGCCAGCAGTTTACGGAGGGGGAACACTGAAGCTTTCTTT CASSLRRGNTEAFF
TRBJ2-3 TRBD2 TRBV3-1/TRBV3-2 14 . TGTGCCAGCAGCCAAGGGGGTAGCGGGGAGACGCAGTATTTT CASSQGGSGETQYF
TRBJ1-4 . TRBV19 14 . TGTGCCAGTAGTATGAGGGAGCCTAATGAAAAACTGTTTTTT CASSMREPNEKLFF
TRBJ2-7 TRBD1 TRBV7-3 14 . TGTGCCAGCAGCGCCCGACAGGGAATTGACGAGCAGTACTTC CASSARQGIDEQYF
TRBJ2-3 TRBD2 TRBV13 15 few TGTGCCAGCAGCACCGGGACTAGCGGCACAGATACGCAGTATTTT CASSTGTSGTDTQYF
TRBJ2-1 TRBD2 TRBV5-1 17 . TGCGCCAGCAGCCCGGGGTCGGGGGGGTACTCCTACAATGAGCAGTTCTTC CASSPGSGGYSYNEQFF
TRBJ2-1 . TRBV6-6 12 once TGTGCCAGCAGCCTAGTGAGAGGTGAGCAGTTCTTC CASSLVRGEQFF
TRBJ1-2 TRBD1 TRBV6-1 16 . TGTGCCAGCAGTGAATACCTAAACGGACAGGGGCAAGGCTACACCTTC CASSEYLNGQGQGYTF
TRBJ2-3 . TRBV7-3 13 . TGTGCCAGCAGCTTAGGAGTGGGAGATACGCAGTATTTT CASSLGVGDTQYF
TRBJ1-1 . TRBV20-1 12 few TGCAGTGCTAGTACCAGGGGCACTGAAGCTTTCTTT CSASTRGTEAFF
TRBJ1-6 . TRBV6-6 14 . TGTGCCAGCAGCCCCCCCAGTAATAATTCACCCCTCCACTTT CASSPPSNNSPLHF
TRBJ1-2 . TRBV6-2/TRBV6-3 16 . TGTGCCAGCAGCCTCGCGCGGCGAAAGTCCTTTTATGGCTACACCTTC CASSLARRKSFYGYTF
TRBJ2-3 . TRBV5-1 14 few TGCGCCAGCAGCTTGGGCGCGGGCACAGATACGCAGTATTTT CASSLGAGTDTQYF
TRBJ2-5 . TRBV3-1/TRBV3-2 14 . TGTGCCAGCAGCCTTACGGGAAGTAAAGAGACCCAGTACTTC CASSLTGSKETQYF
TRBJ2-5 TRBD1 TRBV19 16 . TGTGCCAGTAGTAGGGGACAGGGGGCCGCCGAAGAGACCCAGTACTTC CASSRGQGAAEETQYF
TRBJ1-1 . TRBV6-6 13 . TGTGCCAGCAGTTATGGGGCAGGCCTTGTAGCTTTCTTT CASSYGAGLVAFF
TRBJ1-5 TRBD1 TRBV2 14 . TGTGCCAGCAGTCGACAGGGCTCGGGGCAGCCCCAGCATTTT CASSRQGSGQPQHF
TRBJ1-3 TRBD1 TRBV28 15 . TGTGCCAGCAGGGGACAGGACCTCTCTGGAAACACCATATATTTT CASRGQDLSGNTIYF
TRBJ1-4 . TRBV5-1 16 few TGCGCCAGCAGCTTCCGGCCCCAGGGTCCGGGCGAAAAACTGTTTTTT CASSFRPQGPGEKLFF
TRBJ2-3 TRBD2 TRBV5-1 20 . TGCGCCAGCAGCACCGGGGCGCTAGCGGGGGGCCTAAGACTCACAGATACGCAGTATTTT CASSTGALAGGLRLTDTQYF
TRBJ1-4 . TRBV5-4 15 . TGTGCCAGCCGTCGGGAGCCTGCAACTAATGAAAAACTGTTTTTT CASRREPATNEKLFF
TRBJ2-5 . TRBV5-1 16 . TGCGCCAGCAGCTCTCCGGGAGGGGGCAGCCAAGAGACCCAGTACTTC CASSSPGGGSQETQYF
TRBJ2-7 TRBD2 TRBV4-2 17 . TGTGCCAGCAGCCAACAACTAGCGGGGTACCGCTCCTACGAGCAGTACTTC CASSQQLAGYRSYEQYF
TRBJ2-6 . TRBV7-3 16 . TGTGCCAGCAGCCCGGGGGTCCTGGGAGGGGCCAACGTCCTGACTTTC CASSPGVLGGANVLTF
TRBJ1-5 . TRBV27 22 . TGTGCCAGCAGTCCTTCTGGGACACTAAAGGCTATTAGCGAAAATAGCAATCAGCCCCAGCATTTT CASSPSGTLKAISENSNQPQHF
TRBJ1-2 TRBD1 TRBV6-5 12 . TGTGCCAGCAAGACAGGGAGTTATGGCTACACCTTC CASKTGSYGYTF
TRBJ2-3 TRBD2 TRBV29-1 15 . TGCAGCGTTGAGGGACTAGCGGTGAGCACAGATACGCAGTATTTT CSVEGLAVSTDTQYF
TRBJ1-3 TRBD1 TRBV5-6 17 . TGTGCCAGCAGCTTTTGGACAGGGGCCCCCTCTGGAAACACCATATATTTT CASSFWTGAPSGNTIYF
TRBJ2-7 TRBD1 TRBV11-3 13 once TGTGCCAGCAGCTCGGGACAGGGGTACGAGCAGTACTTC CASSSGQGYEQYF
TRBJ2-1 . TRBV6-5 15 . TGTGCCAGCAGTTATTGGGCGGGCACGGGTGGTGAGCAGTTCTTC CASSYWAGTGGEQFF
TRBJ2-5 TRBD1 TRBV6-5 12 once TGTGCCAGCCAGGGGGTTCTTGAGACCCAGTACTTC CASQGVLETQYF
TRBJ1-3 . TRBV19 14 . TGTGCCAGTAGTTCTCTTAGCTCTGGAAACACCATATATTTT CASSSLSSGNTIYF
TRBJ2-7 TRBD1 TRBV5-5 15 . TGTGCCAGCATGCTGACCGGGACAGTCTCCTACGAGCAGTACTTC CASMLTGTVSYEQYF
TRBJ2-2 TRBD1 TRBV9 13 few TGTGCCAGCAATAAACAGGGGACCGGGGAGCTGTTTTTT CASNKQGTGELFF
TRBJ2-3 TRBD2 TRBV4-1 15 . TGCGCCAGCAGCCATGAAGGGACTAGCGGGGATACGCAGTATTTT CASSHEGTSGDTQYF
TRBJ2-1 . TRBV7-9 15 once TGTGCCAGCAGTTTAGGGTTGGTTAGCATTGGCGAGCAGTTCTTC CASSLGLVSIGEQFF
TRBJ2-7 . TRBV25-1 14 . TGTGCCAGCAGTGAGACAAGGAAGAGCTACGAGCAGTACTTC CASSETRKSYEQYF
TRBJ1-3 TRBD1 TRBV9 15 . TGTGCCAGCAGCGCGGGACAGGGGACAGGAAACACCATATATTTT CASSAGQGTGNTIYF